Below, 10 T cell receptor beta chains from the same sample are listed, as sequenced in a study of identical twins. In TCRdb, the 5' RACE reads were re-called with MiXCR into one record per CDR3 protein. The sample holds some 1,700,000 distinct CDR3 sequences; about 32% are singletons and the top ten take around 0.3%. The specimen was cord blood. Source of these receptors: a newborn girl in good health.

V usage is TRBV4-2 and J usage is TRBJ2-5, with D hard to call. Trimming removed 0 bases from V and 11 bases from J, with 10 bases in between. CDR1 LGHNA and CDR2 YNFKEQ come from the germline V gene. The CDR3 consists of 12 residues. In nucleotides, the CDR3 is TGTGCCAGCAGCCAAGATAGCAATGAGCAGTACTTC. Translation gives CASSQDSNEQYF.

The CDR3 loop reads CASSDRASGHYEQYF. CDR3 nucleotides: TGTGCCAGCAGCGACCGGGCGAGCGGCCACTACGAGCAGTACTTC. This chain links TRBV13 with TRBJ2-4, with D perhaps matching TRBD2 (5 bases). The closer fit of TRBJ2-7 to the DNA end suggests the J call may be wrong. Germline assignment: CDR1 PRHDT and CDR2 FYEKMQ (reference sequence). The CDR3 extends over 15 amino acids.

This chain uses TRBV12-5 with TRBJ2-1; D call uncertain. V was clipped by 1 base and J by 4 bases, with 17 bases between them. The CDR3 is 17 amino acids. Germline CDR1 and CDR2: LGHNT and FRNRAP. This chain's CDR3 is CASGLGYSSPSYNEQFF. As DNA, the CDR3 is TGTGCTAGTGGTTTGGGCTACTCTTCCCCTTCTTACAATGAGCAGTTCTTC.

The V call is TRBV2, the J call TRBJ2-1; D may be TRBD1 or TRBD2 (5 bases each). CDR3 length: 13 amino acids. Trimming left V 2 bases short and J 4 bases short, with 6 bases between. Per the germline V gene, CDR1 is SNHLY and CDR2 is FYNNEI. CDR3 region: CASSEWGYNEQFF. The CDR3, as DNA: TGTGCCAGCAGTGAATGGGGGTACAATGAGCAGTTCTTC.

This chain uses TRBV3-1 with TRBJ1-2; D might be TRBD1 (6 bases). This CDR3 is 14 amino acids long. Trimming pared 0 bases from V and 8 bases from J, leaving 13 bases between. Germline-derived CDR1 and CDR2 are LGHDT and YNNKEL (reference sequence). CDR3 sequence: CASSQDTGFSGYTF. For the CDR3, the DNA is TGTGCCAGCAGCCAAGATACAGGGTTTTCCGGCTACACCTTC.

The V and J genes are TRBV12-3 or TRBV12-4 and TRBJ2-5, with 8 bases identical to TRBD2. The CDR3 is 17 residues long. The trim removed 2 bases at V and 1 base at J, leaving 9 bases unmatched. The CDR3 DNA follows: TGTGCCAGCAGTTTACTCCACTCCAGCGGGGGCCAAGAGACCCAGTACTTC. The encoded protein is CASSLLHSSGGQETQYF.

This clonotype turned up a few times. The DNA for the CDR3 is TGTGCCAGCAGCTCCCGGGACAGGGGGTATGGGACTGAAGCTTTCTTT. This encodes CASSSRDRGYGTEAFF. The chain recombines TRBV4-2 with TRBJ1-1, with 11 positions matching TRBD1. The CDR3 loop spans 16 amino acids. The V and J ends lost 5 bases and 5 bases, in that order; junction bases with no gene match: 10. Germline CDR1 reads LGHNA; CDR2 reads YNFKEQ.

A word on this clonotype: A much larger clonotype is one base distant, so this may be a read error. The gene calls are TRBV28 and TRBJ1-6, with D hard to call. Germline values: CDR1 MDHEN, CDR2 SYDVKM. V was clipped by 3 bases and J by 8 bases, with 5 bases between them. The CDR3 is 12 residues long. The CDR3 here is CASSFPDSPLHF. Here the CDR3 DNA reads TGTGCCAGCAGTTTTCCGGATTCACCCCTCCACTTT.

V and J are TRBV20-1 and TRBJ1-6; TRBD1 is a possible D gene (5 bases). With 3 bases removed from V and 7 bases from J, the gap between germline ends came to 10 bases. The CDR3 has 13 residues. CDR1 and CDR2 from the germline V gene are DFQATT and SNEGSKA (reference sequence). The CDR3 loop reads CSARGGLNSPLHF. CDR3 DNA: TGCAGTGCTAGGGGGGGTCTAAATTCACCCCTCCACTTT.

This sequence joins TRBV11-2 and TRBJ1-6; D not resolved. V was shortened by 1 base and J by 7 bases, with 14 bases between the two germline ends. The CDR3 has 16 residues. CDR1 is SGHAT and CDR2 is FQNNGV in the germline V gene. The CDR3 DNA is TGTGCCAGCAGCTTAGGTGGAGGCCAAAGGAATTCACCCCTCCACTTT. It encodes CASSLGGGQRNSPLHF.